These 26 T cell receptor beta chains share one sample of origin, sequenced in a study of CD8 T cells in ankylosing spondylitis. TCRdb re-called the 5' RACE reads through MiXCR, storing one row per CDR3 protein. The sample has approximately 200,000 distinct CDR3 sequences, 13% seen once. Sequencing was done on a sample of blood, either unsorted or a sorted T cell fraction (not recorded which). Receptor source: a male donor with ankylosing spondylitis or in good health (not recorded which).

With respect to this clonotype: This sequence may be a read error, since a much larger clone differs from it by one base. The genes are TRBV27 and TRBJ2-3, with D perhaps assigned TRBD1 or TRBD2 (6 bases each). The CDR3 runs 13 residues. Trimming pared 7 bases from V and 1 base from J, leaving 9 bases between. The germline gives CDR1 MNHEY, CDR2 SMNVEV (reference sequence). CDR3 amino acids: CASMEGGTDTQYF. CDR3 coding DNA: TGTGCCAGCATGGAGGGGGGCACAGATACGCAGTATTTT.

The J gene is TRBJ2-1, the V gene TRBV6-4; weak D call: TRBD1 (6 bases). In germline, CDR1 is MRHNA, CDR2 SNTAGT. This CDR3 contains 15 residues. Trimming took off 5 bases at V and 9 bases at J, with 20 bases between the two ends. The CDR3 reads CASSRLVGEGGEQFF. DNA of the CDR3: TGTGCCAGCAGTCGGCTAGTGGGTGAAGGGGGTGAGCAGTTCTTC.

Concerning this clonotype itself: At one boundary the junction diverges from the germline segment, which might be a read error. This chain uses TRBV5-1 with TRBJ2-1, with D perhaps matching TRBD1 (5 bases). Germline V gene sequence: CDR1 SGHRS, CDR2 YFSETQ. The CDR3 loop spans 13 amino acids. The CDR3 sequence is CASSMDTYNDQFF. The CDR3 nucleotides are TGCGCCAGCAGCATGGACACATACAATGATCAGTTCTTC.

This clonotype showed up many times. The chain has TRBV7-8 and TRBJ2-4, with a tentative D call TRBD2 (5 bases). The germline CDR1 and CDR2 sequences are SGHVS and FQNEAQ. The CDR3 consists of 18 residues. Trimming removed 1 base at V and 0 bases at J, with 16 bases between. DNA of the CDR3: TGTGCCAGCAGCTTAGTTGGGCCGGGGATACTAGCCAAAAACATTCAGTACTTC. This codes for CASSLVGPGILAKNIQYF. Combining the CDR3 with reference TRBV7-8 and TRBJ2-4 gives the whole variable domain GAGVSQSPRYKVAKRGQDVALRCDPISGHVSLFWYQQALGQGPEFLTYFQNEAQLDKSGLPSDRFFAERPEGSVSTLKIQRTQQEDSAVYLCASSLVGPGILAKNIQYFGAGTRLSVL.

This clonotype was detected only a few times. The chain carries TRBV29-1 and TRBJ2-1; D might be TRBD2 (6 bases). V lost 0 bases and J 5 bases, leaving 17 bases between the germline ends. Germline V CDR1 and CDR2: SQVTM, ANQGSEA. The CDR3 sequence is 16 residues long. CDR3 DNA sequence: TGCAGCGTTGAAGAGGACTACGGGAGTAGGGACAATGAGCAGTTCTTC. Its translation is CSVEEDYGSRDNEQFF.

The V and J genes are TRBV4-2 and TRBJ2-1, with D uncertain. Germline CDR1 and CDR2: LGHNA and YNFKEQ. V lost 5 bases and J lost 4, with 9 bases in between. CDR3 length: 13 residues. CDR3 sequence: CASSARAYNEQFF. CDR3 sequence (DNA): TGTGCCAGCAGCGCCCGGGCTTACAATGAGCAGTTCTTC.

The table lists this clonotype with a few counts. The rearrangement uses TRBV24-1 and TRBJ2-2; 10 bases fit TRBD2. CDR1 is KGHDR and CDR2 is SFDVKD in the germline V gene. The V gene end was trimmed by 2 bases and the J gene end by 7 bases; junction bases not matched to a gene: 9. There are 17 residues in the CDR3. For the CDR3, the DNA is TGTGCCACCAGTGATTCCGCTAGCGGGAGTTTTGGCGGGGAGCTGTTTTTT. Protein product: CATSDSASGSFGGELFF.

There are many counts of this clonotype. The gene calls are TRBV4-1 and TRBJ2-3; unclear D gene. With 0 bases removed from V and 5 bases from J, the gap between germline ends came to 9 bases. Germline CDR1 MGHRA, CDR2 YSYEKL. CDR3 length: 14 amino acids. In nucleotides, the CDR3 is TGCGCCAGCAGCCAAGAACAACCGGGAGATACGCAGTATTTT. It yields the protein CASSQEQPGDTQYF.

The V gene is TRBV7-2, the J gene TRBJ2-1; 12 bases fit TRBD2. V shed 3 bases, J shed 8 bases, and the junction held 5 bases outside the gene matches. Germline CDR1 SGHTA, CDR2 FQGNSA. The CDR3 contains 15 residues. The CDR3 nucleotides read TGTGCCAGCAGCTTTCTAGCGGGGGGGCCCGATGAGCAGTTCTTC. This sequence encodes CASSFLAGGPDEQFF.

This chain uses TRBV6-1 with TRBJ2-7, with a weak D call TRBD2 (5 bases). Deletions cut 6 bases from V and 3 bases from J, with 12 bases between. The germline CDR1 and CDR2 sequences are MNHNS and SASEGT. This CDR3 spans 13 amino acids. As DNA, the CDR3 is TGTGCCAGCAGCGCTGACGGGGACTACGAGCAGTACTTC. The encoded protein is CASSADGDYEQYF.

This clonotype was counted ten times or more. The chain employs TRBV20-1 and TRBJ2-1, with unresolved D. The V and J ends lost 1 base and 9 bases respectively, with 7 bases between them. Germline lookup yields CDR1 DFQATT and CDR2 SNEGSKA (reference sequence). The CDR3 is 11 residues long. This chain's CDR3 is CSARARSEQFF. The CDR3 DNA follows: TGCAGTGCTAGAGCCCGTAGTGAGCAGTTCTTC.

This chain uses TRBV27 with TRBJ2-2; D is unresolved. Trimming removed 5 bases from V and 2 bases from J, with 9 bases in between. The CDR3 loop spans 14 amino acids. Germline-derived CDR1 and CDR2 are MNHEY and SMNVEV (reference sequence). The CDR3: CASSAGLNTGELFF. DNA for the CDR3: TGTGCCAGCAGTGCCGGGTTAAACACCGGGGAGCTGTTTTTT.

There are a few counts of this clonotype. This rearrangement joins TRBV2 to TRBJ2-7; tentatively, D is TRBD1 or TRBD2 (5 bases each). The germline V gene has CDR1 SNHLY and CDR2 FYNNEI. V was shortened by 6 bases and J by 7 bases, with 19 bases between the two germline ends. This CDR3 contains 14 residues. The chain's CDR3 is CASRGSLGDGEQYF. DNA of the CDR3: TGTGCCAGCAGGGGATCCCTGGGGGATGGAGAGCAGTACTTC.

The chain employs TRBV4-1 and TRBJ1-2; D is unclear. V lost 1 base and J lost 8, with 14 bases in between. This CDR3 region has 14 residues. Looked up from germline, CDR1 is MGHRA and CDR2 is YSYEKL. The CDR3 sequence: CASSQVHLKGGYTF. As DNA, the CDR3 is TGCGCCAGCAGCCAAGTACACCTCAAAGGGGGCTACACCTTC.

The chain employs TRBV5-6 and TRBJ2-2; the D call may be TRBD1 or TRBD2 (5 bases each). Between the trimmed V and J ends, which lost 1 base and 6 bases, there was a span of 10 bases. CDR3 length: 14 amino acids. Per germline, CDR1 SGHDT and CDR2 YYEEEE. CDR3 residues: CASSLTLGAGELFF. CDR3 bases: TGTGCCAGCAGCTTGACCTTGGGGGCCGGGGAGCTGTTTTTT.

In this sample, this clonotype turned up a few times. The chain links TRBV4-1 to TRBJ2-6, with 7 bases matching TRBD1. This CDR3 has 18 amino acids. Looked up from germline, CDR1 is MGHRA and CDR2 is YSYEKL. J gave up 0 bases and V 2 bases, and 7 bases lay outside the gene matches. The CDR3 protein is CASSQKQGSLSGANVLTF. DNA for the CDR3: TGCGCCAGCAGCCAAAAACAGGGGTCCCTCTCTGGGGCCAACGTCCTGACTTTC.

The chain recombines TRBV20-1 with TRBJ2-5; D is ambiguous. Germline lookup yields CDR1 DFQATT and CDR2 SNEGSKA (reference sequence). This CDR3 region has 11 residues. Trimming cost V 2 bases and J 2 bases, with 3 bases left between them. CDR3 in amino acids: CSARMQETQYF. The DNA for the CDR3 is TGCAGTGCTAGAATGCAAGAGACCCAGTACTTC.

This clonotype was recorded at least ten times. J is TRBJ2-1 and V is TRBV12-3 or TRBV12-4; no reliable D call. Trimming took off 2 bases at V and 0 bases at J, with 14 bases between the two ends. The CDR3 consists of 17 residues. In DNA form, the CDR3 reads TGTGCCAGCAGTTTATCCCCCCCGGGTAGCTCCTACAATGAGCAGTTCTTC. Protein: CASSLSPPGSSYNEQFF.

This clonotype was counted many times. The rearrangement joins TRBV14 to TRBJ1-1, with 8 nucleotides matching TRBD1. V was clipped by 4 bases and J by 5 bases; unmatched bases: 6. CDR3 length: 14 residues. Germline values: CDR1 SGHDN, CDR2 FVKESK. The CDR3 here is CASSLTGGGTEAFF. CDR3 sequence (DNA): TGTGCCAGCAGCCTTACAGGGGGGGGAACTGAAGCTTTCTTT.

This clonotype was observed many times. The chain links TRBV29-1 to TRBJ2-3; 10 nucleotides align to TRBD2. The CDR3 length is 14 residues. With V trimmed by 5 bases and J by 2 bases, 4 bases remained unmatched. The germline V gene encodes CDR1 SQVTM and CDR2 ANQGSEA. This CDR3 is CSVTGTSVTDTQYF. CDR3 bases: TGCAGCGTTACGGGGACTAGCGTCACAGATACGCAGTATTTT.

The V gene is TRBV10-3, the J gene TRBJ2-7, with 7 bases lining up with TRBD1. The CDR3 is 16 amino acids. CDR1 is ENHRY and CDR2 is SYGVKD in the germline V gene. Losses at the gene ends were 5 bases for V and 1 base for J; bases not matched to a gene: 11. CDR3 residues: CAISHSGQINSYEQYF. CDR3 DNA sequence: TGTGCCATCAGTCATTCGGGACAGATTAATTCCTACGAGCAGTACTTC.

The chain carries TRBV6-1 and TRBJ2-1; 10 bases match TRBD1. The junction had 8 bases not matched to a gene; V was cut back by 2 bases and J by 4 bases. This CDR3 comprises 17 residues. Germline assignment: CDR1 MNHNS and CDR2 SASEGT. The CDR3 is CASSEMEGGQGYNEQFF. CDR3 in DNA: TGTGCCAGCAGTGAAATGGAAGGGGGACAGGGGTACAATGAGCAGTTCTTC.

The chain links TRBV6-1 to TRBJ1-2; no clear D gene. V lost 8 bases and J 2 bases, leaving 12 bases between the germline ends. Germline V CDR1 and CDR2: MNHNS, SASEGT. The CDR3 runs to 13 residues. CDR3 coding DNA: TGTGCCAGCTCGATGGATGAAAACTATGGCTACACCTTC. The encoded protein is CASSMDENYGYTF.

This rearrangement joins TRBV2 to TRBJ1-6; a weak D match, TRBD1 (6 bases). This CDR3 comprises 15 residues. Germline V lookup: CDR1 SNHLY, CDR2 FYNNEI. The ends were cut back, 4 bases at V and 7 bases at J, with 14 bases in the middle. CDR3 coding DNA: TGTGCCAGCAGTGGGGGCACAGGGAACAATTCACCCCTCCACTTT. Protein sequence: CASSGGTGNNSPLHF.

The chain has TRBV29-1 and TRBJ1-2; D is unresolved. V lost 5 bases and J 8 bases, leaving 21 bases between the germline ends. This CDR3 is built from 14 residues. Germline V CDR1 and CDR2: SQVTM, ANQGSEA. Here the CDR3 reads CSVQRTDQAQGYTF. DNA of the CDR3: TGCAGCGTTCAAAGGACGGATCAGGCACAGGGCTACACCTTC.

The chain joins TRBV4-1 to TRBJ2-7; 8 nucleotides match TRBD2. V trimming: 4 bases; J trimming: 4 bases; junction bases outside the gene matches: 15. CDR3 size: 17 residues. CDR1 MGHRA and CDR2 YSYEKL come from the germline V gene. The CDR3 nucleotides are TGCGCCAGCAGCCGAGTTCAAAGCGGGGGAGGAGGATACGAGCAGTACTTC. This translates into CASSRVQSGGGGYEQYF.